This entry lists 12 T cell receptor beta chains sequenced from one sample in a study of blood T cell repertoires in COVID-19. Here immunoSEQ multiplex PCR was the method, and the copy in TCRdb shows in-frame clones only, minus some. The table shows 200,000 to 300,000 clones, with approximately 80% occurring only once. Sequenced input: peripheral blood. The receptor source for this set is a woman in her fifties or sixties with active or convalescent COVID-19.

This chain links TRBV5-1 with TRBJ1-6; D gene ambiguous. The V gene lost 0 bases and the J gene lost 8 bases, with 9 bases spanning the gap. This CDR3 comprises 14 residues. CDR1 is SGHRS, CDR2 YFSETQ, per germline. The CDR3 protein is CASSLATVDSPLHF. DNA of the CDR3: TGCGCCAGCAGCTTGGCTACAGTTGATTCACCCCTCCACTTT.

This clone was seen a few times. The chain has TRBV19 and TRBJ1-1; D is unclear. Germline V lookup: CDR1 LNHDA, CDR2 SQIVND (reference sequence). The CDR3 has 15 amino acids. The germline V and J ends were trimmed by 3 bases and 5 bases, with 16 bases remaining between them. CDR3 DNA sequence: TGTGCCAGTAGTATGTCCTCAACGCTAATAACTGAAGCTTTCTTT. Protein sequence: CASSMSSTLITEAFF.

This chain connects TRBV13 to TRBJ2-3; 7 positions match TRBD1. J was trimmed by 5 bases and V by 0 bases; bases with no gene match: 8. The CDR3 is 16 residues long. CDR1 PRHDT and CDR2 FYEKMQ come from the germline V gene (reference sequence). CDR3 in DNA: TGTGCCAGCAGCTTAGGCCGCCAGGGGGTGAGAGATACGCAGTATTTT. It encodes CASSLGRQGVRDTQYF. Full variable domain (rest looked up from reference TRBV13 and TRBJ2-3): AAGVIQSPRHLIKEKRETATLKCYPIPRHDTVYWYQQGPGQDPQFLISFYEKMQSDKGSIPDRFSAQQFSDYHSELNMSSLELGDSALYFCASSLGRQGVRDTQYFGPGTRLTVL.

The rearrangement uses TRBV3-1 (or the pseudogene TRBV3-2) and TRBJ1-1; no reliable D call. The CDR3 contains 14 residues. The V end was cut by 1 base, the J end by 5 bases, with 11 bases between. CDR1 and CDR2 (germline): LGHDT, YNNKEL (reference sequence). The CDR3 spells CASSQGLGGTEAFF. CDR3 nucleotides: TGTGCCAGCAGCCAAGGTCTAGGAGGAACTGAAGCTTTCTTT.

The CDR3 DNA follows: TGTGCCAGCAGTCTACCGGGAGGAGGCTACACCTTC. Translation gives CASSLPGGGYTF. The chain joins TRBV27 to TRBJ1-2; D remains unclear. V was pared by 5 bases and J by 8 bases, with 12 bases between. This CDR3 region has 12 residues. Germline V CDR1 and CDR2: MNHEY, SMNVEV (reference sequence).

This rearrangement joins TRBV5-1 to TRBJ2-5, with 14 bases matching TRBD2. Germline V gene sequence: CDR1 SGHRS, CDR2 YFSETQ. The V segment lost 4 bases and the J segment 1 base; nucleotides outside the gene matches: 3. The CDR3 loop spans 16 amino acids. CDR3 loop: CASSAGLAGVQETQYF. CDR3 DNA: TGCGCCAGCAGCGCGGGACTAGCGGGGGTCCAAGAGACCCAGTACTTC.

The chain uses TRBV11-1 and TRBJ2-1; TRBD1 agrees at 9 bases. Germline-derived CDR1 and CDR2 are SGHAT and FQDESV (reference sequence). With V trimmed by 3 bases and J by 4 bases, 7 bases remained unmatched. This CDR3 is 16 amino acids long. Here the CDR3 DNA reads TGTGCCAGCAGCTTTAGTAGGGACAGGGATTACAATGAGCAGTTCTTC. This sequence encodes CASSFSRDRDYNEQFF.

The rearrangement uses TRBV30 and TRBJ2-7, with D unclear. Germline V gene lookup returns CDR1 GTSNPN and CDR2 SVGIG (reference sequence). This CDR3 is 14 amino acids long. Trimming shortened V by 0 bases and J by 0 bases, and 9 bases separated the two germline ends. The CDR3 is CAWSVLGNSYEQYF. The DNA for the CDR3 is TGTGCCTGGAGTGTACTGGGCAACTCCTACGAGCAGTACTTC.

The chain is built from TRBV27 and TRBJ2-1; no clear D. V gave up 8 bases and J gave up 0 bases, with 11 bases separating them. The CDR3 extends over 14 amino acids. Germline CDR1 and CDR2: MNHEY and SMNVEV (reference sequence). CDR3 nucleotides: TGTGCCAGCTATAGATCCTCCTCCTACAATGAGCAGTTCTTC. Translating gives CASYRSSSYNEQFF.

This rearrangement joins TRBV19 to TRBJ2-2, with 7 bases aligning to TRBD1. V was clipped by 7 bases and J by 0 bases; unmatched bases: 2. The CDR3 sequence is 14 residues long. CDR1 and CDR2 from the germline V gene are LNHDA and SQIVND (reference sequence). In DNA form, the CDR3 reads TGTGCCAGTAACACAGGGGCGAACACCGGGGAGCTGTTTTTT. Translating it yields CASNTGANTGELFF.

This clone has at least ten counts. The V call is TRBV9, the J call TRBJ1-6, with D possibly TRBD1 on 5 matching bases. CDR3 length: 14 amino acids. V lost 3 bases and J 5 bases, leaving 9 bases between the germline ends. CDR1 SGDLS and CDR2 YYNGEE come from the germline V gene. CDR3 sequence: CASSAGTHNSPLHF. CDR3 DNA: TGTGCCAGCAGCGCCGGGACTCATAATTCACCCCTCCACTTT.

The chain joins TRBV11-3 to TRBJ2-7, with 9 bases fitting TRBD2. Germline V CDR1 and CDR2: SGHNT, YENEEA. The length of the CDR3 is 15 residues. Trimming took 1 base from V and 5 from J; bases not matched to a gene: 6. This CDR3 is CASSLVASGMHEQYF. CDR3 DNA sequence: TGTGCCAGCAGCTTAGTGGCTAGCGGGATGCACGAGCAGTACTTC.